This T cell receptor beta chain was identified in a study of T cell responses to AZD1222 COVID-19 vaccine. Study-level results: Reportedly, close to half of spike-specific TCRs are directed against unmutated variant regions. Most donors were white British and more were female, and clonal diversity was possibly underestimated. Only five or six individuals given AZD1222 were seropositive at baseline.

On this clone: What it recognizes is unknown.

The germline V gene has CDR1 LNHDA and CDR2 SQIVND (reference sequence). V was shortened by 4 bases and J by 8 bases, with 26 bases between the two germline ends. The CDR3 totals 17 residues. Some clones are missing from TCRdb's copy, which holds only in-frame ones; the method was immunoSEQ multiplex PCR. The sample shows approximately 31,000 clones, roughly 90% of them seen only once. This receptor was obtained from an adult who received the AZD1222 COVID-19 vaccine. The specimen was peripheral blood, collected 28 days after the second AZD1222 dose. The chain has TRBV19 and TRBJ1-1, with no clear D. The CDR3 spells CASSTPRPRRGGLEAFF. The DNA of the CDR3 is TGTGCCAGTAGTACCCCTCGCCCGAGACGAGGAGGGTTGGAAGCTTTCTTT. Variable domain in full (rest from reference TRBV19 and TRBJ1-1): DGGITQSPKYLFRKEGQNVTLSCEQNLNHDAMYWYRQDPGQGLRLIYYSQIVNDFQKGDIAEGYSVSREKKESFPLTVTSAQKNPTAFYLCASSTPRPRRGGLEAFFGQGTRLTVV.